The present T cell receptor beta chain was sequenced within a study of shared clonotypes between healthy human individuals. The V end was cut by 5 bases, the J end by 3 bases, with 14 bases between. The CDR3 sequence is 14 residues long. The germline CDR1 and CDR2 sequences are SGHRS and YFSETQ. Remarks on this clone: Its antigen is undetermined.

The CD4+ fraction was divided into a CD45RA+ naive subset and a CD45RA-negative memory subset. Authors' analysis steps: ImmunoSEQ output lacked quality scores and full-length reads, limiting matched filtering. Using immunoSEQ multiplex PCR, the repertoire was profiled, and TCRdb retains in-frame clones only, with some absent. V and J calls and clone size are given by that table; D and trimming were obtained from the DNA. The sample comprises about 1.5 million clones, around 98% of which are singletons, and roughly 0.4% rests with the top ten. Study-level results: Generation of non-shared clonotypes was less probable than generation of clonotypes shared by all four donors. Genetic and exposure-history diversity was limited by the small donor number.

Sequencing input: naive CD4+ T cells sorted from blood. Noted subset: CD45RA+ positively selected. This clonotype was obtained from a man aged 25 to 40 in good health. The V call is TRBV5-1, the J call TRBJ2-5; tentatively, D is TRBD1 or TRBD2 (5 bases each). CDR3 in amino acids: CASRSGTAKETQYF. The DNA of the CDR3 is TGCGCCAGCAGGTCCGGGACCGCGAAAGAGACCCAGTACTTC.